One T cell receptor (beta chain) is described in this entry. The sample belongs to a study of graft-versus-host responses after intestinal transplantation. Study findings and constraints: Circulating GvH clones peaking coincided with falling HvG clones soon after transplant. Graft-donor T cell macrochimerism in patients accompanied high graft-versus-host to host-versus-graft clonal ratios in allografts.

This table comes from immunoSEQ multiplex PCR, and its TCRdb copy is limited to in-frame clones, with some not included. Here the sample spans around 19,000 clones, roughly half being singletons. Germline CDR1 reads SGHRS; CDR2 reads YFSETQ. There are 13 residues in the CDR3. Deletions cut 4 bases from V and 5 bases from J, with 12 bases between. Proliferating CFSE-low CD3+CD4+ and CD3+CD8+ responders were sorted after the reaction. This chain uses TRBV5-1 with TRBJ1-2, with D possibly TRBD1 on 5 matching bases. The receptor was derived from a human patient who received an intestinal transplant. The sample in question was alloreactive CD4+ T cells from a mixed lymphocyte reaction culture, obtained before intestinal transplant. As for subset: CFSE-low proliferating T cells sorted from roughly 6-day pre-transplant mixed lymphocyte reaction (GvH or HvG direction). The CDR3 here is CASSLDSRYGYTF. CDR3 DNA: TGCGCCAGCAGCCTTGACAGCCGATATGGCTACACCTTC. Complete variable domain (other parts from reference TRBV5-1 and TRBJ1-2): KAGVTQTPRYLIKTRGQQVTLSCSPISGHRSVSWYQQTPGQGLQFLFEYFSETQRNKGNFPGRFSGRQFSNSRSEMNVSTLELGDSALYLCASSLDSRYGYTFGSGTRLTVV.